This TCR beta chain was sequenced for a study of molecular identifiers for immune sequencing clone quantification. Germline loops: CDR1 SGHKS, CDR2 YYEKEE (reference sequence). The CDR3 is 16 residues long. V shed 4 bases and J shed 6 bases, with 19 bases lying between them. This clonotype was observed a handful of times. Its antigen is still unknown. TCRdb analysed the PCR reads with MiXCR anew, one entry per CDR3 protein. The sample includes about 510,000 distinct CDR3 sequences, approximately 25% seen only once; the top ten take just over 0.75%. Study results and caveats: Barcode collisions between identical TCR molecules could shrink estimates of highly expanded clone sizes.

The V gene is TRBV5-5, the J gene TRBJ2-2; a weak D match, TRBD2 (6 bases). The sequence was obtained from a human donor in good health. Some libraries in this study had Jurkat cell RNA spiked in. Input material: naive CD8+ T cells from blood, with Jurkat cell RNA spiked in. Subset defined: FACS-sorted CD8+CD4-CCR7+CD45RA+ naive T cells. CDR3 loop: CASSAGPIVPAGELFF. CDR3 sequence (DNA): TGTGCCAGCAGCGCGGGACCTATCGTACCCGCCGGGGAGCTGTTTTTT.